What follows are 22 T cell receptor beta chains derived from one specimen sequenced in a study of identical twins. Each CDR3 protein is one row after TCRdb ran MiXCR on the 5' RACE reads. The sample records about 530,000 distinct CDR3 sequences, 15% being singletons. The sample also formed part of further work on yellow fever vaccine responses in identical twins.

The sequenced sample was CD4+ T cells sorted from blood. These receptors came from a woman younger than 35 in good health.

The chain joins TRBV19 to TRBJ2-7, with TRBD1 identical over 9 bases. Germline V gene sequence: CDR1 LNHDA, CDR2 SQIVND (reference sequence). The CDR3 loop spans 13 amino acids. The junction had 3 bases not matched to a gene; V was cut back by 6 bases and J by 3 bases. CDR3 coding DNA: TGTGCCAGTAGCCCGGACAGGGGCTACGAGCAGTACTTC. It is translated as CASSPDRGYEQYF. The whole variable domain, remainder taken from reference TRBV19 and TRBJ2-7, is DGGITQSPKYLFRKEGQNVTLSCEQNLNHDAMYWYRQDPGQGLRLIYYSQIVNDFQKGDIAEGYSVSREKKESFPLTVTSAQKNPTAFYLCASSPDRGYEQYFGPGTRLTVT.

The DNA of the CDR3 is TGCAGTGCCACGACAGGAGCCAGTAATGAAAAACTGTTTTTT. This gives the protein CSATTGASNEKLFF. V is TRBV20-1 and J is TRBJ1-4; tentatively, D is TRBD1 (6 bases). Trimming pared 6 bases from V and 4 bases from J, leaving 15 bases between. CDR1 is DFQATT, CDR2 SNEGSKA, per germline (reference sequence). This CDR3 has 14 residues.

This clonotype was detected ten times or more. V usage is TRBV12-3 or TRBV12-4 and J usage is TRBJ2-7, with D perhaps assigned TRBD1 or TRBD2 (5 bases each). The CDR3 spans 15 residues. Trimming took 3 bases from V and 1 from J, leaving 13 bases between them. CDR3 residues: CASSFGAESSYEQYV. The CDR3, as DNA: TGTGCCAGCAGTTTCGGGGCAGAAAGTTCCTACGAGCAGTACGTC.

The V gene is TRBV11-2, the J gene TRBJ2-1; tentatively, D is TRBD1 or TRBD2 (7 bases each). The V end was cut by 7 bases, the J end by 3 bases, with 16 bases between. CDR1 and CDR2 from the germline V gene are SGHAT and FQNNGV. This CDR3 contains 15 residues. CDR3 sequence (DNA): TGTGCCAGCACCCCAGGGGGGGGAAGCTACAATGAGCAGTTCTTC. Amino acid sequence: CASTPGGGSYNEQFF.

The chain combines TRBV5-1 with TRBJ2-2, with TRBD2 matching over 12 bases. V lost 4 bases to trimming and J lost 6 bases; unmatched junction nucleotides: 13. This CDR3 is built from 18 residues. CDR1 SGHRS and CDR2 YFSETQ come from the germline V gene. The CDR3 here is CASSLDLLGTSGSGELFF. Here the CDR3 DNA reads TGCGCCAGCAGCCTCGACCTACTGGGGACTAGCGGGTCCGGGGAGCTGTTTTTT.

The chain links TRBV10-3 to TRBJ2-7; 9 bases are shared with TRBD2. Germline V gene data show CDR1 as ENHRY and CDR2 as SYGVKD. CDR3 length equals 13 residues. Trimming removed 0 bases from V and 11 bases from J; junction bases left unmatched: 5. DNA of the CDR3: TGTGCCATCAGTGAGTCCTCCGGGACTAGCAAGTACTTC. Translating gives CAISESSGTSKYF.

The chain carries TRBV7-8 and TRBJ2-1, with D perhaps matching TRBD1 (6 bases). Trimming removed 5 bases at V and 0 bases at J, with 14 bases between. This CDR3 is 16 amino acids long. The V gene's germline CDR1 is SGHVS and CDR2 FQNEAQ. CDR3 DNA sequence: TGTGCCAGCAGCCCACAGGGTCCTAGCTCCTACAATGAGCAGTTCTTC. Protein: CASSPQGPSSYNEQFF.

This clonotype was seen more than once but under ten times. This sequence joins TRBV24-1 and TRBJ2-7; 13 nucleotides agree with TRBD2. V was clipped by 5 bases and J by 6 bases; unmatched bases: 3. The CDR3 consists of 14 residues. The germline V gene has CDR1 KGHDR and CDR2 SFDVKD. Written as DNA, the CDR3 is TGTGCCACCAGTGTGGGGACTAGCGGGACCGAGCAGTACTTC. Amino acids: CATSVGTSGTEQYF.

This chain joins TRBV12-3 or TRBV12-4 and TRBJ2-3; D possibly matches TRBD1 or TRBD2 (5 bases each). Trimming removed 6 bases at V and 0 bases at J, with 7 bases between. The CDR3 is made up of 13 amino acids. The CDR3 DNA reads as TGTGCCAGCAGGGGGGACAGCACAGATACGCAGTATTTT. Translating gives CASRGDSTDTQYF.

V gene TRBV5-1 combines with J gene TRBJ2-5; TRBD2 matches 7 bases. Germline loops: CDR1 SGHRS, CDR2 YFSETQ. V lost 0 bases to trimming and J lost 3 bases; unmatched junction nucleotides: 8. The CDR3 spans 16 residues. The CDR3 region is CASSLALVGGKETQYF. The CDR3, as DNA: TGCGCCAGCAGCTTGGCCTTAGTGGGGGGGAAAGAGACCCAGTACTTC.

V usage is TRBV28 and J usage is TRBJ2-1, with 14 nucleotides matching TRBD2. Germline V gene data show CDR1 as MDHEN and CDR2 as SYDVKM. The junction had 17 bases not matched to a gene; V was cut back by 2 bases and J by 8 bases. This CDR3 region has 20 residues. In DNA, the CDR3 is TGTGCCAGCAGTTTACGCGTACCGGGACTAGCGGGAGTCAGTCAAGATGAGCAGTTCTTC. Its translation is CASSLRVPGLAGVSQDEQFF.

V and J are TRBV5-4 and TRBJ2-3; no reliable D call. From germline, CDR1 is SGHNT and CDR2 YYREEE (reference sequence). With 2 bases removed from V and 2 bases from J, the gap between germline ends came to 9 bases. This CDR3 contains 14 residues. The CDR3 spells CASSFEQPTDTQYF. CDR3 DNA sequence: TGTGCCAGCAGCTTCGAGCAGCCCACAGATACGCAGTATTTT.

The chain combines TRBV24-1 with TRBJ2-3; no clear D. Looked up from germline, CDR1 is KGHDR and CDR2 is SFDVKD. Trimming left V 1 base short and J 6 bases short, with 10 bases between. The CDR3 contains 14 residues. The CDR3 sequence is CATSDFRVGDTQYF. In DNA form, the CDR3 reads TGTGCCACCAGTGATTTTAGAGTTGGGGATACGCAGTATTTT.

The chain is built from TRBV27 and TRBJ2-2, with D perhaps matching TRBD1 (6 bases). V shed 7 bases and J shed 9 bases, with 18 bases lying between them. Germline CDR1 is MNHEY and CDR2 is SMNVEV (reference sequence). This CDR3 has 14 amino acids. The CDR3 DNA reads TGTGCCAGCAACTGGACAGATAAGCGCCGGGAGCTGTTTTTT. Protein: CASNWTDKRRELFF.

This clonotype was recorded a few times. This sequence joins TRBV5-1 and TRBJ2-7, with 13 bases that match TRBD2. The germline V gene has CDR1 SGHRS and CDR2 YFSETQ. This CDR3 spans 16 amino acids. V was pared by 3 bases and J by 6 bases, with 9 bases of the junction left unmatched. CDR3 amino acids: CASSWSGTSGISEQYF. DNA of the CDR3: TGCGCCAGCAGCTGGAGCGGGACTAGCGGGATTTCCGAGCAGTACTTC.

The chain links TRBV6-1 to TRBJ2-5, with 7 bases identical to TRBD2. From germline, CDR1 is MNHNS and CDR2 SASEGT. The CDR3 is made up of 14 amino acids. After removal of 6 bases from V and 1 base from J, the junction contained 5 bases not matched to a gene. CDR3 in amino acids: CASRLLAAQETQYF. The CDR3 bases are TGTGCCAGCAGACTCCTAGCGGCCCAAGAGACCCAGTACTTC.

J is TRBJ2-3 and V is TRBV6-5, with D perhaps matching TRBD1 (6 bases). The V end lost 10 bases, the J end lost 0 bases, and 20 bases lay between the germline ends. The CDR3 has 16 residues. Germline V CDR1 and CDR2: MNHEY, SVGAGI. The CDR3 reads CATQLVGASSTDTQYF. CDR3 nucleotide sequence: TGTGCCACCCAGTTGGTGGGGGCTTCTAGCACAGATACGCAGTATTTT.

The sample holds one count of this clonotype. The rearrangement uses TRBV29-1 and TRBJ2-7, with 11 bases aligning to TRBD2. The CDR3 consists of 15 residues. In germline, CDR1 is SQVTM, CDR2 ANQGSEA. V trimming: 4 bases; J trimming: 6 bases; junction bases outside the gene matches: 11. The CDR3 DNA reads as TGCAGCGTTGTATATACTAGCGGGAGTGTGATCGAGCAGTACTTC. The encoded protein is CSVVYTSGSVIEQYF.

There are a few counts of this clonotype. This rearrangement joins TRBV5-6 to TRBJ1-5, with a weak D call TRBD1 (6 bases). In germline, CDR1 is SGHDT, CDR2 YYEEEE. V was shortened by 2 bases and J by 6 bases, with 18 bases between the two germline ends. This CDR3 contains 16 residues. The CDR3 DNA reads TGTGCCAGCAGCTTATCAGGGACGGGGGCAGGTCAGCCCCAGCATTTT. Its translation is CASSLSGTGAGQPQHF.

This clonotype was recorded at least ten times. This chain uses TRBV7-9 with TRBJ2-7, with TRBD1 identical over 9 bases. This CDR3 spans 14 amino acids. J was trimmed by 4 bases and V by 5 bases; bases with no gene match: 6. CDR1 is SEHNR, CDR2 FQNEAQ, per germline (reference sequence). CDR3 nucleotides: TGTGCCAGCAGCCGGACAGGGGATAGGTACGAGCAGTACTTC. Translating it yields CASSRTGDRYEQYF. Looking up the rest from reference TRBV7-9 and TRBJ2-7 gives the full variable domain: DTGVSQNPRHKITKRGQNVTFRCDPISEHNRLYWYRQTLGQGPEFLTYFQNEAQLEKSRLLSDRFSAERPKGSFSTLEIQRTEQGDSAMYLCASSRTGDRYEQYFGPGTRLTVT.

The CDR3 spells CATTGGPYNEQFF. The CDR3 DNA is TGTGCCACCACGGGAGGGCCTTACAATGAGCAGTTCTTC. The rearrangement links TRBV7-6 to TRBJ2-1; 8 bases are a match to TRBD2. This CDR3 has 13 amino acids. Germline CDR1 SGHVS, CDR2 FNYEAQ. Unmatched junction bases numbered 6, after V lost 10 bases and J lost 4 bases.

In its sample, this clonotype was seen a few times. The chain employs TRBV2 and TRBJ1-1, with D possibly TRBD1 on 5 matching bases. With 4 bases removed from V and 3 bases from J, the gap between germline ends came to 12 bases. The CDR3 loop spans 14 amino acids. The germline V gene encodes CDR1 SNHLY and CDR2 FYNNEI. The chain's CDR3 is CASSVWGRDTEAFF. The CDR3 nucleotides read TGTGCCAGCAGTGTCTGGGGGAGAGACACTGAAGCTTTCTTT.